The rows below give T cell receptor beta chains drawn from one sample of a study of long-term antiretroviral therapy in people with HIV. The data were produced by immunoSEQ multiplex PCR, yet TCRdb's version contains in-frame clones alone and is incomplete. The sample records around 40,000 clones, 80% to 90% being singletons. Sample: unsorted PBMCs, taken 2.2 years after starting antiretroviral therapy. These receptors were obtained from a man younger than 30 with HIV. The CDR3 runs from the conserved cysteine through the conserved F or W. A D gene is named only where the DNA matches it firmly. Clone size appears in some rows only: once, few, many, or a class for an expanded clone.

abundance	v_gene	d_gene	j_gene	CDR3nt	CDR3aa
NA	TRBV6-6	NA	TRBJ1-6	TGTGCCAGCAGTCAACAGGTCCTGAATCAGGGGTCACCCCTCCACTTT	CASSQQVLNQGSPLHF
NA	TRBV5-1	NA	TRBJ2-7	TGCGCCAGCAGCTTCGGAAGCTACGAGCAGTACTTC	CASSFGSYEQYF
NA	TRBV7-2	TRBD2	TRBJ2-1	TGTGCCAGCAGGGGATATGGGGGGGTGGCGTCCTACAATGAGCAGTTCTTC	CASRGYGGVASYNEQFF
NA	TRBV27	TRBD1	TRBJ2-7	TGTGCCAGCAGTTTACACGGGACAGGGTCCTACGAGCAGTACTTC	CASSLHGTGSYEQYF
NA	TRBV19	NA	TRBJ2-7	TGTGCCAGTAGTGTACATAGGGAACCAGCCTACGAGCAGTACTTC	CASSVHREPAYEQYF
NA	TRBV5-6	NA	TRBJ2-3	TGTGCCAGCAGTACCCTCGGGTACACAGATACGCAGTATTTT	CASSTLGYTDTQYF
NA	TRBV5-1	NA	TRBJ2-5	TGCGCCAGCAGCTTGTCCGGCGGGACGTACCAAGAGACCCAGTACTTC	CASSLSGGTYQETQYF
few	TRBV5-1	NA	TRBJ1-4	TGCGCCAGCAGCTTGGTGAGAGAAGAAGAACTGTTTTTT	CASSLVREEELFF
once	TRBV19	NA	TRBJ2-1	TGTGCCAGTAGTATAAGTGGAAACAATGAGCAGTTCTTC	CASSISGNNEQFF
NA	TRBV7-3	TRBD1	TRBJ1-2	TGTGCCAGCACCCCGGGACAGGGGACCGGCCGATATGGCTACACCTTC	CASTPGQGTGRYGYTF
NA	TRBV7-8	TRBD1	TRBJ1-3	TGTGCCAGCAGTTATCTTGCGACAGGGCCCCCCTCTGGAAACACCATATATTTT	CASSYLATGPPSGNTIYF
NA	TRBV5-6	NA	TRBJ1-1	TGTGCCAGCAGCCAGGGCCCTCTTGAAGCTTTCTTT	CASSQGPLEAFF
NA	TRBV5-4	NA	TRBJ2-1	TGTGCCAGCCTGGGGCTAAACAACTACAATGAGCAGTTCTTC	CASLGLNNYNEQFF